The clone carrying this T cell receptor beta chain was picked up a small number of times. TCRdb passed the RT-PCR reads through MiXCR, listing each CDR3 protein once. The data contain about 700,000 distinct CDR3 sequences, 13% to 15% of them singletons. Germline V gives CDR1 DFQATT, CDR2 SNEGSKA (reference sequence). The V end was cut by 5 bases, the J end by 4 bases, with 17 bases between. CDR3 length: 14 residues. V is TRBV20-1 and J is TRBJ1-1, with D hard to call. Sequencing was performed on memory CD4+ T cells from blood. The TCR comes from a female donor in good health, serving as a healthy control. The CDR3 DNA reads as TGCAGTGCTCCCCCTCGACCCGGAAGCACTGAAGCTTTCTTT. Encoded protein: CSAPPRPGSTEAFF.